The T cell receptor (beta chain) described here comes from a study of blood T cells in healthy people across ages. J was trimmed by 3 bases and V by 5 bases; bases with no gene match: 17. Germline assignment: CDR1 SGHAT and CDR2 FQNNGV. There are 19 residues in the CDR3. Alongside a J-beta primer mix, a sample-barcoded 5' primer served in a second PCR lasting about 7 to 11 cycles. Using its own MiXCR run on the 5' RACE reads, TCRdb lists one record per CDR3 protein. The table has 550,000 to 750,000 distinct CDR3 sequences, under 25% seen once. The sequence was obtained from a man between 65 and 85 years old in good health. The rearrangement joins TRBV11-2 to TRBJ2-4; 9 bases match TRBD2. Sample: blood. Here the CDR3 reads CASSPGNPSGKRVKNIQYF. The CDR3 nucleotides are TGTGCCAGCAGCCCCGGGAATCCTAGCGGGAAGCGGGTCAAAAACATTCAGTACTTC. Together with reference TRBV11-2 and TRBJ2-4, the CDR3 gives the full variable domain: EAGVAQSPRYKIIEKRQSVAFWCNPISGHATLYWYQQILGQGPKLLIQFQNNGVVDDSQLPKDRFSAERLKGVDSTLKIQPAKLEDSAVYLCASSPGNPSGKRVKNIQYFGAGTRLSVL.